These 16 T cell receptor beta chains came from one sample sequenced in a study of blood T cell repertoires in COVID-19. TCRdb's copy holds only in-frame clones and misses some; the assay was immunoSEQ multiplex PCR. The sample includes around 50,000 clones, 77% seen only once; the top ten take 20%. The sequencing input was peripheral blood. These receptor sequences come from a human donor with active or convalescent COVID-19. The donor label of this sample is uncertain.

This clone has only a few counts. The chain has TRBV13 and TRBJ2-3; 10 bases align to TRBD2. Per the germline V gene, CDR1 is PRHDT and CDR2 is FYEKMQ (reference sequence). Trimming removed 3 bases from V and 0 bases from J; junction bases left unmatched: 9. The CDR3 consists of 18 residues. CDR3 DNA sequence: TGTGCCAGCAGCTTCTTTGCTAGCGGGAGTTTGAGCACAGATACGCAGTATTTT. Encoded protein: CASSFFASGSLSTDTQYF.

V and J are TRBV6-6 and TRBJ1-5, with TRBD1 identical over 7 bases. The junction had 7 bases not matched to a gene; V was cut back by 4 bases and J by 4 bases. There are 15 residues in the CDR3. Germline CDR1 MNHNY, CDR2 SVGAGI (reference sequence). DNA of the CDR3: TGTGCCAGCAGTTTGGACAGGTGGGGGAATCAGCCCCAGCATTTT. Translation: CASSLDRWGNQPQHF.

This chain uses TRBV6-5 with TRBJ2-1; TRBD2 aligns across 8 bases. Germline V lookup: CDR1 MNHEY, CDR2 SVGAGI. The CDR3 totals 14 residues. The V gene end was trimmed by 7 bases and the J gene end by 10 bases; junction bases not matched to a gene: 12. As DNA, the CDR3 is TGTGCCAGCACCCGAGCGGGAGAATCAGTCGAGCAGTTCTTC. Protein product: CASTRAGESVEQFF.

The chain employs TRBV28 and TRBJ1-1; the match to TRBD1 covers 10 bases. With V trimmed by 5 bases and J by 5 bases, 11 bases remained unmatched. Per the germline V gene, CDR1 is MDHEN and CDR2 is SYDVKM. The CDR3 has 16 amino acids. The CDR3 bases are TGTGCCAGCAGTAGGGGGACAGGGGCGGTGTGGACTGAAGCTTTCTTT. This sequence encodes CASSRGTGAVWTEAFF.

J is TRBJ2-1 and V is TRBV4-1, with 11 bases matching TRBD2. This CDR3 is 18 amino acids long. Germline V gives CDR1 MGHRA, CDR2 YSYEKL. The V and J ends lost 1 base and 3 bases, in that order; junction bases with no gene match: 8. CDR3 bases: TGCGCCAGCAGCCAAGCCAGGGGACTAGCGGAAATCTACAATGAGCAGTTCTTC. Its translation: CASSQARGLAEIYNEQFF.

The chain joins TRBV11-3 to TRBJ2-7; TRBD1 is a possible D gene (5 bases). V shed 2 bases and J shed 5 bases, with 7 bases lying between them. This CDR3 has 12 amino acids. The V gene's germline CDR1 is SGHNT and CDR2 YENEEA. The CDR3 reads CASSLQGHEQYF. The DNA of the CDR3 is TGTGCCAGCAGCTTACAGGGCCACGAGCAGTACTTC.

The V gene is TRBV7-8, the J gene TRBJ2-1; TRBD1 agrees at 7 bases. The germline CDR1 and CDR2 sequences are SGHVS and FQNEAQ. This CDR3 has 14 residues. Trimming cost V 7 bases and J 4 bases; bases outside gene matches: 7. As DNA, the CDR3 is TGTGCCAGCACCCGGGACAGAACTTACAATGAGCAGTTCTTC. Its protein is CASTRDRTYNEQFF.

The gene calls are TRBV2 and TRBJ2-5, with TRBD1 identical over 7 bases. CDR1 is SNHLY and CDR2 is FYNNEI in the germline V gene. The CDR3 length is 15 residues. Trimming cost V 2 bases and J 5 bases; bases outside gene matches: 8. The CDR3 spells CASSESRQGTETQYF. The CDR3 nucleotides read TGTGCCAGCAGTGAATCGAGACAGGGAACGGAGACCCAGTACTTC.

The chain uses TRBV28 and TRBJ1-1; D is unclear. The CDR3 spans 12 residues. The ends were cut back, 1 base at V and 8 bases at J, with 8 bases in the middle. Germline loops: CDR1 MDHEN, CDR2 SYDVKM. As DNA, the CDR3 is TGTGCCAGCAGTTTATTGGGCTCAGAAGCTTTCTTT. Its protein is CASSLLGSEAFF.

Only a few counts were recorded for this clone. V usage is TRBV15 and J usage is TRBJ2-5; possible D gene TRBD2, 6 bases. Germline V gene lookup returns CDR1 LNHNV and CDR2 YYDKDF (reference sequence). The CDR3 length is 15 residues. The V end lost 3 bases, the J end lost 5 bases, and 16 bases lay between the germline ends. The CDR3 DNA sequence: TGTGCCACCAGCAGGTCCCCCAGGAGGGTGGAGACCCAGTACTTC. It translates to CATSRSPRRVETQYF.

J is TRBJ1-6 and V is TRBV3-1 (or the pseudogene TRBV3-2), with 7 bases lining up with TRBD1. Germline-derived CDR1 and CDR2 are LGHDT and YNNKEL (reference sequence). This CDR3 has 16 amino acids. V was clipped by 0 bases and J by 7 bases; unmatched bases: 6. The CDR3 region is CASSQDSSRGNSPLHF. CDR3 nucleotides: TGTGCCAGCAGCCAAGACAGCTCCAGGGGGAATTCACCCCTCCACTTT.

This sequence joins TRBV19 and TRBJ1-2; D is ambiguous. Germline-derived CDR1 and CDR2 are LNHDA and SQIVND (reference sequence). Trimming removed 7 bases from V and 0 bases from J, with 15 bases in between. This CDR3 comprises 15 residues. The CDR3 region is CASILYHGANYGYTF. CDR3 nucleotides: TGTGCCAGTATCTTATACCACGGGGCTAACTATGGCTACACCTTC.

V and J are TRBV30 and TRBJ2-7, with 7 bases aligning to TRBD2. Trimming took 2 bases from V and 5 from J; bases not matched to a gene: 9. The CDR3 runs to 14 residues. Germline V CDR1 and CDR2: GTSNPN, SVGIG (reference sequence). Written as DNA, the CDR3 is TGTGCCTGGAGTCGAACGGGGGGAGGTGACGAGCAGTACTTC. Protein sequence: CAWSRTGGGDEQYF.

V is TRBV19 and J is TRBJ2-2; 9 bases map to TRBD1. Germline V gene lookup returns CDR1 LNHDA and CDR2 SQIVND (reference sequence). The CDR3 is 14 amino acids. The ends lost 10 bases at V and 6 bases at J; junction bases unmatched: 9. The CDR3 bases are TGTGCCACTCGACAGGGGGAAAGAGCCGGGGAGCTGTTTTTT. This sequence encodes CATRQGERAGELFF.

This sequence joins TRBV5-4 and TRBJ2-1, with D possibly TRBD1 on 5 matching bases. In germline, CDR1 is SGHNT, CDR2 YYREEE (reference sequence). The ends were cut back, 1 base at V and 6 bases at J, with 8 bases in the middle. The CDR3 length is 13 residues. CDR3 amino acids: CASSLQGSNEQFF. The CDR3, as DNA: TGTGCCAGCAGCTTGCAGGGTTCCAATGAGCAGTTCTTC.

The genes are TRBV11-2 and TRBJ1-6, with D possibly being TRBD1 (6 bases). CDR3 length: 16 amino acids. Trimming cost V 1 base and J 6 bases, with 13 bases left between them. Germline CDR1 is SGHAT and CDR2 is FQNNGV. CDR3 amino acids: CASSLGSGRGNSPLHF. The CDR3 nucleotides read TGTGCCAGCAGCTTAGGATCTGGCAGGGGTAATTCACCCCTCCACTTT.